This T cell receptor (beta chain) is from a study of T cells after yellow fever vaccination. Study as a whole: Preparation used SMART-Seq v4 Ultra Low Input for the low-cell-number fractions. General observations from the study: The CD4 compartment and the CD8 compartment contained a small share of clonotypes in common. The booster response re-showed most primary clones: about 96% CD4, about 89% CD8. The secondary response peaked faster, at day 5 versus 15, but was weaker.

This CDR3 has 13 amino acids. Trimming pared 5 bases from V and 5 bases from J, leaving 15 bases between. Per the germline V gene, CDR1 is SQVTM and CDR2 is ANQGSEA. TCRdb reanalysed the 5' RACE reads using MiXCR and keeps one entry per CDR3 protein. The sample holds hundreds of thousands of distinct CDR3 sequences; over 9% are singletons and the top ten take 15%. A note on this clonotype: Antigen specificity is unknown.

The sample here was PBMCs, taken on the day of the yellow fever booster vaccination. This receptor was identified in a young man who received the YFV17D yellow fever vaccine. V and J are TRBV29-1 and TRBJ2-5; D is perhaps TRBD2 (5 bases). CDR3 protein: CSVTDSSRETQYF. CDR3 in DNA: TGCAGCGTTACGGACTCCTCGAGGGAGACCCAGTACTTC.